The text below deals with one T cell receptor beta chain. These data belong to a study of blood T cell repertoires in COVID-19. In the study overall: Sources were T cells, B-cell-depleted T cells, or PBMCs; the material itself was cDNA or gDNA.

The CDR3 consists of 16 residues. Germline values: CDR1 SGHTS, CDR2 YDEGEE. Between the trimmed V and J ends, which lost 1 base and 5 bases, there was a span of 16 bases. Original data processing: Amplification of reference gene primers was used by the study to estimate nucleated cell counts. Sequencing was performed with immunoSEQ multiplex PCR; in TCRdb, only in-frame clones are kept and a portion is missing. The V and J calls and clone size come from that table; D and trimming were worked out from the DNA. The sample carries about 210,000 clones, about nine tenths recorded once. Sequenced sample: peripheral blood. The sequence was obtained from a woman aged 40 to 50 with acute or convalescent COVID-19. The rearrangement uses TRBV5-8 and TRBJ2-1, with a possible D match to TRBD1 (6 bases). CDR3 nucleotides: TGTGCCAGCAGCTTGTCGCCCGGGACATTTGACAATGAGCAGTTCTTC. Its translation: CASSLSPGTFDNEQFF.